What follows are 30 T cell receptor beta chains derived from one specimen sequenced in a study of blood T cells in healthy people across ages (dated by TCRdb to between 2014 and 2017). The protocol used for the library was 5' RACE. Sequenced on an Illumina HiSeq 2500. A second PCR of roughly 7 to 11 cycles was performed with a sample-barcoded 5' primer and a J-beta primer mix. In-frame beta chains were kept once TCRdb had trimmed the public reads at Q25 with fastp and called clones with MiXCR. Every CDR3 protein is listed once, alongside the most common genes and DNA of its rows. Here the sample has 780,000 or so distinct CDR3 sequences; about 55% occur a single time. The ten largest clonotypes hold approximately 40% of the sample. Sequenced sample: blood. All receptors derive from an elderly man in good health.

The chain joins TRBV6-1 to TRBJ1-2; D perhaps matches TRBD1 (5 bases). Germline V gene sequence: CDR1 MNHNS, CDR2 SASEGT. The length of the CDR3 is 13 residues. Trimming pared 0 bases from V and 6 bases from J, leaving 8 bases between. CDR3: CASSEAGAHGYTF. The CDR3 bases are TGTGCCAGCAGTGAAGCAGGGGCCCATGGCTACACCTTC.

The chain carries TRBV5-1 and TRBJ2-7; TRBD1 agrees at 7 bases. The CDR3 contains 17 residues. V was pared by 4 bases and J by 7 bases, with 20 bases of the junction left unmatched. CDR1 and CDR2 from the germline V gene are SGHRS and YFSETQ. DNA of the CDR3: TGCGCCAGCAGCCTGGACAGGTCCCGATCTGTATACAATGAGCAGTACTTC. Protein sequence: CASSLDRSRSVYNEQYF.

The chain couples TRBV6-1 to TRBJ2-1, with D perhaps matching TRBD1 (6 bases). The CDR3 length is 14 residues. V shed 5 bases and J shed 9 bases, with 17 bases lying between them. Germline lookup yields CDR1 MNHNS and CDR2 SASEGT. CDR3 coding DNA: TGTGCCAGCAGTCCTTGGGGGCCTGATGGTGAGCAGTTCTTC. This sequence encodes CASSPWGPDGEQFF.

V usage is TRBV20-1 and J usage is TRBJ2-3; 11 bases match TRBD2. Germline lookup yields CDR1 DFQATT and CDR2 SNEGSKA (reference sequence). J lost 3 bases, V lost 2 bases, and 4 bases had no gene match. The CDR3 is made up of 15 amino acids. DNA for the CDR3: TGCAGTGCTAGATCCACTAGCGGGAGAACAGATACGCAGTATTTT. Its translation: CSARSTSGRTDTQYF.

The CDR3 nucleotides read TGTGCCAGCAGAGGGTGGGGCGGGACAACCTACAATGAGCAGTTCTTC. Its translation: CASRGWGGTTYNEQFF. The rearrangement uses TRBV12-3 or TRBV12-4 and TRBJ2-1; the D gene could be TRBD1 or TRBD2 (6 bases each). V dropped 6 bases and J dropped 2 bases, with 17 bases sitting between them. The CDR3 is made up of 16 amino acids.

In regard to this clonotype: One end of the junction is discordant with germline, which a read error may explain. The CDR3 DNA sequence: TGCAACGTTAACAGGGGACAGAATGAGCAGTTCTTC. Protein sequence: CNVNRGQNEQFF. This rearrangement joins TRBV29-1 to TRBJ2-1; TRBD1 matches 7 bases. Germline V gene sequence: CDR1 SQVTM, CDR2 ANQGSEA. This CDR3 comprises 12 residues.

CDR3 loop: CASSPLAGGGVGELFF. The CDR3 DNA follows: TGTGCCAGCAGTCCTCTAGCGGGAGGGGGAGTCGGGGAGCTGTTTTTT. The chain combines TRBV6-1 with TRBJ2-2; 12 nucleotides match TRBD2. The V gene end was trimmed by 5 bases and the J gene end by 7 bases; junction bases not matched to a gene: 8. The CDR3 sequence is 16 residues long. Germline loops: CDR1 MNHNS, CDR2 SASEGT.

The table lists this clonotype with many counts. The rearrangement links TRBV3-1 to TRBJ2-6; no firm D call. V lost 0 bases, J lost 0 bases, and 6 bases lay in between. CDR3 length equals 16 residues. Germline V gene data show CDR1 as LGHDT and CDR2 as YNNKEL (reference sequence). CDR3 bases: TGTGCCAGCAGCCAAGATTCCACCTCTGGGGCCAACGTCCTGACTTTC. Amino acids: CASSQDSTSGANVLTF.

The sample holds many counts of this clonotype. The chain has TRBV28 and TRBJ2-7; D possibly corresponds to TRBD2 (5 bases). Germline lookup yields CDR1 MDHEN and CDR2 SYDVKM. V shed 7 bases and J shed 2 bases, with 18 bases lying between them. The CDR3 length is 15 residues. The CDR3 reads CASTLSSGTPYEQYF. CDR3 in DNA: TGTGCCAGCACTCTTTCAAGCGGCACCCCCTACGAGCAGTACTTC. Looking up the rest from reference TRBV28 and TRBJ2-7 gives the full variable domain: DVKVTQSSRYLVKRTGEKVFLECVQDMDHENMFWYRQDPGLGLRLIYFSYDVKMKEKGDIPEGYSVSREKKERFSLILESASTNQTSMYLCASTLSSGTPYEQYFGPGTRLTVT.

The chain links TRBV16 to TRBJ1-4; a possible D gene is TRBD1 (6 bases). From germline, CDR1 is KGHSY and CDR2 FQNENV. The CDR3 is 13 amino acids. V lost 1 base, J lost 8 bases, and 8 bases lay in between. CDR3 sequence reads: CASSQWDTEKLFF. CDR3 nucleotide sequence: TGTGCCAGCAGCCAATGGGACACCGAAAAACTGTTTTTT.

As to this clonotype: A much more abundant neighbour one base away suggests this may be a read error. The chain employs TRBV11-2 and TRBJ2-3, with TRBD2 matching 7 bases. Looked up from germline, CDR1 is SGHAT and CDR2 is FQNNGV. The CDR3 is 15 amino acids. After removal of 5 bases from V and 14 bases from J, the junction contained 19 bases not matched to a gene. CDR3 sequence: CASSRTGGGRRYAYF. The CDR3 DNA reads TGTGCCAGCAGCCGGACGGGAGGAGGACGCAGATACGCGTATTTT.

The chain is built from TRBV20-1 and TRBJ2-3; D is perhaps TRBD1 or TRBD2 (6 bases each). Germline CDR1 and CDR2: DFQATT and SNEGSKA (reference sequence). CDR3 length: 13 amino acids. V shed 1 base and J shed 14 bases, with 19 bases lying between them. This CDR3 is CSARGAGGRYAYF. CDR3 nucleotide sequence: TGCAGTGCTAGAGGTGCCGGGGGCAGATACGCGTATTTT.

This clonotype was detected ten times or more. V is TRBV2 and J is TRBJ1-1; D may be TRBD1 (6 bases). The CDR3 is 15 residues long. In germline, CDR1 is SNHLY, CDR2 FYNNEI. Trimming took 0 bases from V and 5 from J, leaving 13 bases between them. The CDR3: CASSEAGTGRTEAFF. The DNA for the CDR3 is TGTGCCAGCAGTGAAGCAGGTACAGGGAGAACTGAAGCTTTCTTT.

This clonotype was seen a single time. The rearrangement joins TRBV7-2 to TRBJ1-2; no clear D gene. V shed 6 bases and J shed 5 bases, with 16 bases lying between them. This CDR3 region has 14 residues. CDR1 SGHTA and CDR2 FQGNSA come from the germline V gene. DNA for the CDR3: TGTGCCAGCAGTCCCGCCCTTGGCCAATATGGCTACACCTTC. This sequence encodes CASSPALGQYGYTF.

V usage is TRBV6-5 and J usage is TRBJ2-5, with 9 bases aligning to TRBD2. The CDR3 consists of 17 residues. The V and J ends lost 0 bases and 1 base, in that order; junction bases with no gene match: 6. Per germline, CDR1 MNHEY and CDR2 SVGAGI. CDR3 DNA: TGTGCCAGCAGTTACTCGGCTAGCGGGATTCCCCAAGAGACCCAGTACTTC. Residues: CASSYSASGIPQETQYF.

The V gene is TRBV6-2 or TRBV6-3, the J gene TRBJ2-1; D not certain. The germline CDR1 and CDR2 sequences are MNHEY and SVGEGT. The V end was cut by 6 bases, the J end by 1 base, with 10 bases between. This CDR3 is 14 amino acids long. CDR3 in amino acids: CASRTDMSYNEQFF. The CDR3 DNA reads TGTGCCAGCAGGACCGACATGTCCTACAATGAGCAGTTCTTC.

The chain links TRBV20-1 to TRBJ2-1, with 11 bases identical to TRBD2. The germline gives CDR1 DFQATT, CDR2 SNEGSKA (reference sequence). CDR3 length: 15 amino acids. V shed 6 bases and J 2 bases; nucleotides not matched to a gene: 6. CDR3 region: CSARPTSGTYNEQFF. CDR3 nucleotide sequence: TGCAGTGCCCGCCCGACTAGCGGGACCTACAATGAGCAGTTCTTC.

The chain couples TRBV4-2 to TRBJ2-1; 8 bases are a match to TRBD2. CDR1 and CDR2 from the germline V gene are LGHNA and YNFKEQ. CDR3 length equals 16 residues. The junction had 9 bases not matched to a gene; V was cut back by 5 bases and J by 3 bases. CDR3 nucleotides: TGTGCCAGCAGCGCAATTGGTAGCGGGGTCTACAATGAGCAGTTCTTC. Its translation: CASSAIGSGVYNEQFF.

The chain couples TRBV4-1 to TRBJ2-1; the match to TRBD2 covers 7 bases. The CDR3 is 15 residues long. V gave up 6 bases and J gave up 0 bases; unmatched junction bases: 5. Germline V gene data show CDR1 as MGHRA and CDR2 as YSYEKL. CDR3 protein: CASRLADRSYNEQFF. CDR3 nucleotides: TGCGCCAGCAGGCTAGCGGACCGCTCCTACAATGAGCAGTTCTTC.

A few counts support this clonotype. The chain couples TRBV29-1 to TRBJ1-4; D is uncertain. V lost 4 bases, J lost 4 bases, and 10 bases lay in between. Looked up from germline, CDR1 is SQVTM and CDR2 is ANQGSEA. This CDR3 spans 13 amino acids. CDR3 sequence: CSVASGSNEKLFF. The CDR3 DNA reads as TGCAGCGTTGCCAGTGGCAGTAATGAAAAACTGTTTTTT.

CDR3 DNA sequence: TGTGCCAGCAGCCAAGTACTAGCGCGTGCCTACGAGCAGTACTTC. Encoded protein: CASSQVLARAYEQYF. The chain has TRBV7-2 and TRBJ2-7; the match to TRBD2 covers 7 bases. The junction had 9 bases not matched to a gene; V was cut back by 5 bases and J by 2 bases. The CDR3 covers 15 residues. Germline V gene data show CDR1 as SGHTA and CDR2 as FQGNSA.

The chain recombines TRBV20-1 with TRBJ1-2; D uncertain. V lost 6 bases to trimming and J lost 4 bases, with 12 bases between them. Germline V gene sequence: CDR1 DFQATT, CDR2 SNEGSKA (reference sequence). The CDR3 extends over 12 amino acids. CDR3 protein: CSALDTFYGYTF. In DNA form, the CDR3 reads TGCAGTGCCCTTGACACCTTCTATGGCTACACCTTC.

The chain employs TRBV14 and TRBJ1-5; TRBD1 matches at 8 bases. This CDR3 has 17 residues. Germline V gives CDR1 SGHDN, CDR2 FVKESK. V shed 4 bases and J 6 bases; nucleotides not matched to a gene: 14. Here the CDR3 reads CASSPTGQGGSGQPQHF. The CDR3 region has the DNA TGTGCCAGCAGCCCGACCGGACAGGGTGGAAGCGGTCAGCCCCAGCATTTT.

The chain couples TRBV29-1 to TRBJ2-3; D unresolved. The V gene's germline CDR1 is SQVTM and CDR2 ANQGSEA. This CDR3 has 18 amino acids. V dropped 0 bases and J dropped 1 base, with 20 bases sitting between them. This CDR3 is CSVEDLESAGYGTDTQYF. The CDR3 nucleotides are TGCAGCGTTGAAGATCTTGAATCGGCCGGATATGGCACAGATACGCAGTATTTT.

In its sample, this clonotype was seen a few times. The chain links TRBV5-1 to TRBJ1-5; the D is unclear. CDR1 is SGHRS and CDR2 is YFSETQ in the germline V gene. V dropped 6 bases and J dropped 2 bases, with 18 bases sitting between them. CDR3 length equals 16 residues. For the CDR3, the DNA is TGCGCCAGCAAAGTCTCCCCGGGAGCGGGCAATCAGCCCCAGCATTTT. The encoded protein is CASKVSPGAGNQPQHF.

CDR3 in DNA: TGTGCCAGCAGTTACTCGATGGGGGGCAGTAACTATGGCTACACCTTC. Its protein is CASSYSMGGSNYGYTF. This chain links TRBV6-6 with TRBJ1-2; D might be TRBD1 (6 bases). Trimming shortened V by 0 bases and J by 1 base, and 12 bases separated the two germline ends. Germline loops: CDR1 MNHNY, CDR2 SVGAGI (reference sequence). This CDR3 is 16 amino acids long.

Here the CDR3 DNA reads TGCGCCAGCAGCCGGGGGGGGACTAGCGGGAGCCCTAAAGTGAGCACAGATACGCAGTATTTT. It encodes CASSRGGTSGSPKVSTDTQYF. The rearrangement uses TRBV5-1 and TRBJ2-3; 14 nucleotides line up with TRBD2. This CDR3 comprises 21 residues. The V segment lost 4 bases and the J segment 0 bases; nucleotides outside the gene matches: 16. Germline V CDR1 and CDR2: SGHRS, YFSETQ.

V usage is TRBV5-6 and J usage is TRBJ2-2; TRBD2 might be the D (6 bases). The CDR3 is made up of 15 amino acids. V was clipped by 4 bases and J by 4 bases, with 14 bases between them. Germline CDR1 reads SGHDT; CDR2 reads YYEEEE. CDR3 in amino acids: CASSRVGGGTGELFF. CDR3 in DNA: TGTGCCAGCAGCCGGGTCGGGGGAGGCACCGGGGAGCTGTTTTTT.

The genes are TRBV6-2 or TRBV6-3 and TRBJ2-3, with D maybe TRBD1 (7 bases). The V gene lost 8 bases and the J gene lost 14 bases, with 26 bases spanning the gap. The CDR3 loop spans 14 amino acids. Germline V lookup: CDR1 MNHEY, CDR2 SVGEGT. CDR3 coding DNA: TGTGCCAGCGCCGCGGGAAAGGGGGCAGGTTACGCGTATTTT. The encoded protein is CASAAGKGAGYAYF.

This clonotype was picked up one time. The CDR3 DNA reads as TGTGCCAGCAGTTACTCCCCTAGCGGGAGGATGTACAATGAGCAGTTCTTC. This codes for CASSYSPSGRMYNEQFF. The rearrangement links TRBV6-5 to TRBJ2-1; 11 bases are shared with TRBD2. V trimming: 0 bases; J trimming: 4 bases; junction bases outside the gene matches: 5. Germline CDR1 reads MNHEY; CDR2 reads SVGAGI. The CDR3 spans 17 residues.